This T cell receptor beta chain appears in the sequencing data of a study of T cell changes during pregnancy in multiple sclerosis. Measured with immunoSEQ multiplex PCR; TCRdb has only the in-frame clones, and not every one. The sample shows 50,000 to 65,000 clones, about 94% of them seen only once. The CDR3 is made up of 17 amino acids. From germline, CDR1 is SGDLS and CDR2 YYNGEE. V lost 4 bases, J lost 3 bases, and 10 bases stayed unmatched. The chain recombines TRBV9 with TRBJ2-7; 13 nucleotides agree with TRBD2. The input for sequencing was CD8+ T cells from peripheral blood mononuclear cells, taken in the second trimester of pregnancy. This TCR was recovered from a female donor with multiple sclerosis, enrolled in a pregnancy study. The CDR3 DNA follows: TGTGCCAGCAGCCCGACCTCGGGACTAGCGGGAAGCTACGAGCAGTACTTC. This translates into CASSPTSGLAGSYEQYF.